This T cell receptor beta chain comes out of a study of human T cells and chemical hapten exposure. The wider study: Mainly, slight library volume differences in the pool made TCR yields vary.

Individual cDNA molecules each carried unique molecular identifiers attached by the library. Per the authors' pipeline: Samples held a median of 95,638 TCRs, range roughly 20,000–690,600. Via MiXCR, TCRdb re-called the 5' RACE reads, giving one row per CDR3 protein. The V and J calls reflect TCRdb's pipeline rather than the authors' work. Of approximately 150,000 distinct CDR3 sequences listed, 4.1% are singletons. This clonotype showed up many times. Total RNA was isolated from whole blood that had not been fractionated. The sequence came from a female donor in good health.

CDR3 DNA: TGTGCCAGCAGTTACGGGACAGGGCCAACTAACTATGGCTACACCTTC. Amino acids: CASSYGTGPTNYGYTF. The J gene is TRBJ1-2, the V gene TRBV6-5; 9 positions match TRBD1. CDR3 length: 16 amino acids. V shed 2 bases, J shed 0 bases, and the junction held 4 bases outside the gene matches. CDR1 is MNHEY and CDR2 is SVGAGI in the germline V gene.